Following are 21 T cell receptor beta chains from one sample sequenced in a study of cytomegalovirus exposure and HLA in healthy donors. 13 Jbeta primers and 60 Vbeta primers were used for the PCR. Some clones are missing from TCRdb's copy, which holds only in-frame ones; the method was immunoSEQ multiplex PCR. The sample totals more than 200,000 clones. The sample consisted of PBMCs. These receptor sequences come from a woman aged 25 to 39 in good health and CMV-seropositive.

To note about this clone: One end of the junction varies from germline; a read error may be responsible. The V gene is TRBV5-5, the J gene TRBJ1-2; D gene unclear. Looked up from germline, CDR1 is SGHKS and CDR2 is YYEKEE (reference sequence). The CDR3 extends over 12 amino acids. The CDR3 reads CASSLGNSLLSF. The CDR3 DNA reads TGTGCCAGCAGCTTGGGAAACAGTCTTCTCAGCTTC.

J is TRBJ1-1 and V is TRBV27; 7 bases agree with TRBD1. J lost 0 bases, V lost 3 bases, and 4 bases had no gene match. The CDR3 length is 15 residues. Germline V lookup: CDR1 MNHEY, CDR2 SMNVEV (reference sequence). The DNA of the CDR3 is TGTGCCAGCAGTTTCCTACAGGGGTTGAACACTGAAGCTTTCTTT. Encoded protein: CASSFLQGLNTEAFF.

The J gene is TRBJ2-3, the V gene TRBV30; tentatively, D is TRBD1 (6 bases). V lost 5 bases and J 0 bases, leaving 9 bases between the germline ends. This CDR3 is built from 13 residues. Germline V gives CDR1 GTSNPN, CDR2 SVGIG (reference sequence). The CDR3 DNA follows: TGTGCCTGGCAGGGGTCTAGCACAGATACGCAGTATTTT. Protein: CAWQGSSTDTQYF.

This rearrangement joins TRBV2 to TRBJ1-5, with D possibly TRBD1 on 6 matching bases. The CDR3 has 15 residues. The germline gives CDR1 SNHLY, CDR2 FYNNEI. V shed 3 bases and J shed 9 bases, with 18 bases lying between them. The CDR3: CASSDRDTYLGPQHF. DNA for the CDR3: TGTGCCAGCAGTGATAGGGACACCTACTTAGGGCCCCAGCATTTT.

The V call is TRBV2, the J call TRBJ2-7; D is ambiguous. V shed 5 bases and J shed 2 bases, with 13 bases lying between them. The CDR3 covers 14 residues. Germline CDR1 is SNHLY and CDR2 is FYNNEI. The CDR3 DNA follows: TGTGCCAGCAGTATCGTGTTTAAGCCCTACGAGCAGTACTTC. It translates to CASSIVFKPYEQYF.

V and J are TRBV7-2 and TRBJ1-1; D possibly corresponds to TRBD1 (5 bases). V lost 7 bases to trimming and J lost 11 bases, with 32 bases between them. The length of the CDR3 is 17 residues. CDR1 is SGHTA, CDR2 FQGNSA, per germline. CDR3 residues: CASTTSSRFYGGVDAFF. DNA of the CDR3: TGTGCCAGCACCACCTCATCCCGTTTTTACGGAGGGGTGGACGCTTTCTTT.

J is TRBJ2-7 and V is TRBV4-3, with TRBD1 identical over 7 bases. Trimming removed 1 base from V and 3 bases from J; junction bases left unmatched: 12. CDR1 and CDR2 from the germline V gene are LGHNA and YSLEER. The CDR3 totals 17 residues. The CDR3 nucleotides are TGCGCCAGCAGCCAAGGAAGGACAGGAGAATCCTTCTACGAGCAGTACTTC. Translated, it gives CASSQGRTGESFYEQYF.

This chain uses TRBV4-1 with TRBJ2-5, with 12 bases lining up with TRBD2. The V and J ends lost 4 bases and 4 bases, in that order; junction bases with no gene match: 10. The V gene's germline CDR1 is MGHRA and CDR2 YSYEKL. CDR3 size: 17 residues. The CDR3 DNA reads TGCGCCAGCAGCCGAGAAATTGGACTAGCGGGGACAGAGACCCAGTACTTC. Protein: CASSREIGLAGTETQYF.

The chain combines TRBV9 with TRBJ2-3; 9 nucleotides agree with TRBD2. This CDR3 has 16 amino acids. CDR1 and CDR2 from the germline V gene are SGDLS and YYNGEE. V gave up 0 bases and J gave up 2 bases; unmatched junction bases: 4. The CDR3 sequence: CASSVGLAVYTDTQYF. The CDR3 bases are TGTGCCAGCAGCGTAGGACTAGCGGTATACACAGATACGCAGTATTTT.

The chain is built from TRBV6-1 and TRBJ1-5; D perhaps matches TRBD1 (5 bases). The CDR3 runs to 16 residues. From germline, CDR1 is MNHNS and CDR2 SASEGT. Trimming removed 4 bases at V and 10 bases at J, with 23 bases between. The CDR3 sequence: CASSGFPTANLRPQHF. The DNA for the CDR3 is TGTGCCAGCAGTGGATTTCCGACAGCCAATCTTCGCCCCCAGCATTTT.

Here the CDR3 DNA reads TGTGCCAGCAGCAAACATGACAGGGGATGGGATACGCAGTATTTT. The encoded protein is CASSKHDRGWDTQYF. The V and J genes are TRBV11-2 and TRBJ2-3, with TRBD1 identical over 8 bases. Per the germline V gene, CDR1 is SGHAT and CDR2 is FQNNGV. The CDR3 sequence is 15 residues long. The junction had 10 bases not matched to a gene; V was cut back by 5 bases and J by 6 bases.

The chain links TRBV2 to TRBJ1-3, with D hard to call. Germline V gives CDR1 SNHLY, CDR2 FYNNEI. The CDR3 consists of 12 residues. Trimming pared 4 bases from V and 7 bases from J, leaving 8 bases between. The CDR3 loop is CASSAGLNTIYF. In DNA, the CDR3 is TGTGCCAGCAGTGCAGGTCTGAACACCATATATTTT.

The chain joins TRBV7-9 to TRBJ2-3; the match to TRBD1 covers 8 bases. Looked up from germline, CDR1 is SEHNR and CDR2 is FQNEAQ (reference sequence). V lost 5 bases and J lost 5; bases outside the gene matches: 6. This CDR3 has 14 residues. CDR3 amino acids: CASSRTGIGDTQYF. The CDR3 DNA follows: TGTGCCAGCAGCCGGACAGGGATTGGAGATACGCAGTATTTT. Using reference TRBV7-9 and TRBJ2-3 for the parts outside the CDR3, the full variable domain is DTGVSQNPRHKITKRGQNVTFRCDPISEHNRLYWYRQTLGQGPEFLTYFQNEAQLEKSRLLSDRFSAERPKGSFSTLEIQRTEQGDSAMYLCASSRTGIGDTQYFGPGTRLTVL.

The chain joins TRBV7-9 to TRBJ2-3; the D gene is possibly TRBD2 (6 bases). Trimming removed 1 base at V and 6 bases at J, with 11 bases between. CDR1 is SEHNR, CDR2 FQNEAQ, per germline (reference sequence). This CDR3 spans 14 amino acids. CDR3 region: CASSLGGALDTQYF. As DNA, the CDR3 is TGTGCCAGCAGCTTAGGCGGGGCGCTGGATACGCAGTATTTT.

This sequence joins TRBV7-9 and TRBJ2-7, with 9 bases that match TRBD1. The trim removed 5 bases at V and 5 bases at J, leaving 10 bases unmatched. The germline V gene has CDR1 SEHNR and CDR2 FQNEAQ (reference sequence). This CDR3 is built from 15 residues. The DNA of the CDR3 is TGTGCCAGCAGCGGGGGGGGACAGGGAGCGAACGAGCAGTACTTC. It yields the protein CASSGGGQGANEQYF. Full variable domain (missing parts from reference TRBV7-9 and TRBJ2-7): DTGVSQNPRHKITKRGQNVTFRCDPISEHNRLYWYRQTLGQGPEFLTYFQNEAQLEKSRLLSDRFSAERPKGSFSTLEIQRTEQGDSAMYLCASSGGGQGANEQYFGPGTRLTVT.

The CDR3 reads CASSLDGGGSYNEQFF. CDR3 in DNA: TGCGCCAGCAGCTTGGATGGGGGGGGCTCCTACAATGAGCAGTTCTTC. This chain uses TRBV5-1 with TRBJ2-1, with 7 bases identical to TRBD2. Germline V gene sequence: CDR1 SGHRS, CDR2 YFSETQ. With V trimmed by 0 bases and J by 0 bases, 3 bases remained unmatched. The CDR3 contains 16 residues.

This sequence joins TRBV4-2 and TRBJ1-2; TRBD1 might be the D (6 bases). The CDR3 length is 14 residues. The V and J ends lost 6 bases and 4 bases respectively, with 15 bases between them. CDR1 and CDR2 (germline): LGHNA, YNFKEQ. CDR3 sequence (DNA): TGTGCCAGCAGTCCCGAGCAGGGGACCTATGGCTACACCTTC. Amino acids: CASSPEQGTYGYTF.

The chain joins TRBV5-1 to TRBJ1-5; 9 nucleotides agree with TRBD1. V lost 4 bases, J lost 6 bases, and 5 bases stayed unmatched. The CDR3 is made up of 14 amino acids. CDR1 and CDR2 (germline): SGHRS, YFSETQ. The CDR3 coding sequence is TGCGCCAGCAGCCCTGGGACAGGGATTCAGCCCCAGCATTTT. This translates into CASSPGTGIQPQHF.

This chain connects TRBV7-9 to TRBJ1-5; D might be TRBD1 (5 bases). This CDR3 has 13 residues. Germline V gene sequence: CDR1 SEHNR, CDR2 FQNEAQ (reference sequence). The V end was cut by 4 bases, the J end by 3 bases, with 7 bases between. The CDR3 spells CASSWDFNQPQHF. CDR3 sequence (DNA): TGTGCCAGCAGCTGGGACTTCAATCAGCCCCAGCATTTT.

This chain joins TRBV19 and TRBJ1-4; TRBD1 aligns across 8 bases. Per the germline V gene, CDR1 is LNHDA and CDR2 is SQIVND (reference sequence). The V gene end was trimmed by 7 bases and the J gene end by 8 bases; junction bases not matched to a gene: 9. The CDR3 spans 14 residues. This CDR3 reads CASTPDRVKEKLFF. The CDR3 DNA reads TGTGCCAGTACCCCGGACAGGGTAAAGGAAAAACTGTTTTTT.

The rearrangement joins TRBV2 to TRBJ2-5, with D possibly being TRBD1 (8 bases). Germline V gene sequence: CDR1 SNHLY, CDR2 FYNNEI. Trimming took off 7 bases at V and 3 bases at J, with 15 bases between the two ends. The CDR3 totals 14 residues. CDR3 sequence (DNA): TGTGCCAGCAATCCACAGGGGGGGGAAGAGACCCAGTACTTC. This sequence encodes CASNPQGGEETQYF.